One and the same sample provided the 23 T cell receptor beta chains below, sequenced in a study of shared clonotypes between healthy human individuals. As defined, naive CD8 cells were CD45RO-negative and positively selected for CCR7, with terminally differentiated effector memory CD45RA+ cells excluded. This table comes from immunoSEQ multiplex PCR, and its TCRdb copy is limited to in-frame clones, with some not included. The data contain 750,000 to 1,000,000 clones, 85% to 95% of them singletons. Specimen: naive CD8+ T cells sorted from blood. The receptors here all came from a man aged 25-45 years in good health.

The chain is built from TRBV27 and TRBJ2-4; no clear D. Germline V lookup: CDR1 MNHEY, CDR2 SMNVEV (reference sequence). The length of the CDR3 is 15 residues. Trimming removed 6 bases from V and 6 bases from J, with 18 bases in between. Written as DNA, the CDR3 is TGTGCCAGCAGCCCAATCGGAGAGAGCAGAAACATTCAGTACTTC. Its translation: CASSPIGESRNIQYF.

This clone has just one count. The chain has TRBV27 and TRBJ1-2; D is perhaps TRBD1 (5 bases). Looked up from germline, CDR1 is MNHEY and CDR2 is SMNVEV (reference sequence). The CDR3 extends over 15 amino acids. V was shortened by 6 bases and J by 6 bases, with 20 bases between the two germline ends. This CDR3 reads CASSWDPLEPNGYTF. The DNA for the CDR3 is TGTGCCAGCAGCTGGGACCCTCTGGAACCCAATGGCTACACCTTC.

The CDR3 DNA is TGTGCCAGCAGATCACAGGGACTGAACACTGAAGCTTTCTTT. Amino acid sequence: CASRSQGLNTEAFF. The V and J genes are TRBV27 and TRBJ1-1; possibly TRBD1 for D (6 bases). Looked up from germline, CDR1 is MNHEY and CDR2 is SMNVEV (reference sequence). V lost 6 bases and J 0 bases, leaving 11 bases between the germline ends. The CDR3 extends over 14 amino acids.

The rearrangement joins TRBV5-6 to TRBJ2-1; a possible D gene is TRBD2 (5 bases). Trimming shortened V by 4 bases and J by 2 bases, and 10 bases separated the two germline ends. The germline gives CDR1 SGHDT, CDR2 YYEEEE. CDR3 length equals 14 residues. In DNA, the CDR3 is TGTGCCAGCAGCGGACTGACCGCCTACAATGAGCAGTTCTTC. Encoded protein: CASSGLTAYNEQFF.

The V call is TRBV27, the J call TRBJ2-3, with D possibly TRBD1 on 5 matching bases. V shed 10 bases and J shed 6 bases, with 17 bases lying between them. Germline values: CDR1 MNHEY, CDR2 SMNVEV (reference sequence). The CDR3 covers 13 residues. CDR3 nucleotide sequence: TGTGCCACCAAAGGACCGCCAGGGGATACGCAGTATTTT. Its translation: CATKGPPGDTQYF.

About this clone itself: This same CDR3 is encoded by further DNA sequences in the sample. The chain carries TRBV4-3 and TRBJ1-1; D gene ambiguous. Germline assignment: CDR1 LGHNA and CDR2 YSLEER. Deletions cut 1 base from V and 1 base from J, with 4 bases between. CDR3 length: 13 residues. The CDR3 coding sequence is TGCGCCAGCAGCCAAGTAAGGAACACTGAAGCTTTCTTT. This codes for CASSQVRNTEAFF.

V usage is TRBV11-2 and J usage is TRBJ2-1; 8 bases fit TRBD2. CDR3 length equals 12 residues. CDR1 and CDR2 from the germline V gene are SGHAT and FQNNGV. V was pared by 5 bases and J by 13 bases, with 7 bases of the junction left unmatched. This CDR3 is CASSRGLVVQFF. Written as DNA, the CDR3 is TGTGCCAGCAGCCGGGGACTAGTCGTCCAGTTCTTC.

The genes are TRBV7-9 and TRBJ1-2, with TRBD1 as a possible D gene (6 bases). The CDR3 covers 15 residues. V shed 3 bases and J shed 1 base, with 12 bases lying between them. CDR1 is SEHNR, CDR2 FQNEAQ, per germline (reference sequence). In nucleotides, the CDR3 is TGTGCCAGCAGCTTCCGGACAGACGTTAACTATGGCTACACCTTC. Its protein product is CASSFRTDVNYGYTF.

The J gene is TRBJ2-1, the V gene TRBV28, with 7 bases identical to TRBD2. V dropped 5 bases and J dropped 2; count of bases not matched to a gene: 6. The germline gives CDR1 MDHEN, CDR2 SYDVKM. This CDR3 comprises 15 residues. The CDR3 region is CASSKTGTTYNEQFF. The CDR3 DNA reads as TGTGCCAGCAGTAAGACCGGGACTACCTACAATGAGCAGTTCTTC.

This clone was recorded only once. The chain uses TRBV5-1 and TRBJ2-1; 7 nucleotides line up with TRBD2. Trimming removed 2 bases from V and 1 base from J; junction bases left unmatched: 9. The germline V gene encodes CDR1 SGHRS and CDR2 YFSETQ. The CDR3 has 17 amino acids. The CDR3 nucleotides are TGCGCCAGCAGCTTATATACTAGCGTGATATCCTACAATGAGCAGTTCTTC. Encoded protein: CASSLYTSVISYNEQFF.

V gene TRBV25-1 combines with J gene TRBJ2-5; D possibly corresponds to TRBD2 (6 bases). CDR1 MGHDK and CDR2 SYGVNS come from the germline V gene. The CDR3 has 16 amino acids. V lost 1 base and J lost 5, with 17 bases in between. The CDR3 nucleotides read TGTGCCAGCAGTGAATCACGGGAGACCCTCTGGGAGACCCAGTACTTC. Translated: CASSESRETLWETQYF.

The genes are TRBV5-6 and TRBJ2-1; a possible D gene is TRBD1 (6 bases). The CDR3 covers 15 residues. The germline V gene has CDR1 SGHDT and CDR2 YYEEEE. Trimming stripped 6 bases from V and 3 bases from J, with 16 bases between. CDR3 nucleotides: TGTGCCAGCATCCCGCTAGAGGGGGACTACAATGAGCAGTTCTTC. Amino acid sequence: CASIPLEGDYNEQFF. The whole variable domain, filled in from reference TRBV5-6 and TRBJ2-1, reads DAGVTQSPTHLIKTRGQQVTLRCSPKSGHDTVSWYQQALGQGPQFIFQYYEEEERQRGNFPDRFSGHQFPNYSSELNVNALLLGDSALYLCASIPLEGDYNEQFFGPGTRLTVL.

This clone was counted once. The chain uses TRBV6-1 and TRBJ2-7, with D unclear. V was trimmed by 2 bases and J by 3 bases, leaving 8 bases between them. Germline lookup yields CDR1 MNHNS and CDR2 SASEGT. The CDR3 is made up of 13 amino acids. Written as DNA, the CDR3 is TGTGCCAGCAGTGAAACCAGCTTCTACGAGCAGTACTTC. It translates to CASSETSFYEQYF.

V gene TRBV15 combines with J gene TRBJ1-2, with 12 nucleotides matching TRBD1. The germline V gene has CDR1 LNHNV and CDR2 YYDKDF (reference sequence). Trimming took 0 bases from V and 8 from J; bases not matched to a gene: 10. The CDR3 runs 17 residues. CDR3 sequence (DNA): TGTGCCACCAGCAGAGAGGATCCCGGGACAGGGGGCGAGGGCTACACCTTC. It is translated as CATSREDPGTGGEGYTF.

The chain carries TRBV5-1 and TRBJ1-4, with 7 bases fitting TRBD1. CDR1 and CDR2 from the germline V gene are SGHRS and YFSETQ. With 0 bases clipped from V and 2 bases from J, the junction kept 1 base outside the gene matches. The CDR3 has 15 residues. The CDR3 protein is CASSLEGATNEKLFF. The CDR3 nucleotides are TGCGCCAGCAGCTTGGAGGGGGCTACTAATGAAAAACTGTTTTTT.

V usage is TRBV27 and J usage is TRBJ1-2; a possible D gene is TRBD1 (6 bases). CDR3 size: 14 residues. CDR1 is MNHEY, CDR2 SMNVEV, per germline (reference sequence). Trimming removed 6 bases from V and 0 bases from J, with 11 bases in between. The CDR3 sequence is CASRIQGANYGYTF. CDR3 DNA sequence: TGTGCCAGCAGAATACAGGGAGCTAACTATGGCTACACCTTC.

V usage is TRBV5-4 and J usage is TRBJ2-1, with D perhaps matching TRBD1 (5 bases). The germline V gene encodes CDR1 SGHNT and CDR2 YYREEE (reference sequence). The V end lost 4 bases, the J end lost 4 bases, and 18 bases lay between the germline ends. The CDR3 totals 16 residues. In DNA form, the CDR3 reads TGTGCCAGCAGCCCCATGGGGCTTCGGGTTTACAATGAGCAGTTCTTC. It specifies CASSPMGLRVYNEQFF.

The table lists this clone with a count of one. This CDR3 is CASSEDRAYYNEQFF. The CDR3, as DNA: TGTGCCAGCAGCGAGGACAGGGCATACTACAATGAGCAGTTCTTC. The V gene is TRBV7-2, the J gene TRBJ2-1; 8 nucleotides match TRBD1. V shed 5 bases and J 3 bases; nucleotides not matched to a gene: 6. The CDR3 is 15 residues long. The V gene's germline CDR1 is SGHTA and CDR2 FQGNSA.

The chain is built from TRBV7-9 and TRBJ2-1, with a weak D call TRBD2 (5 bases). CDR3 length: 12 amino acids. Deletions cut 1 base from V and 10 bases from J, with 8 bases between. In germline, CDR1 is SEHNR, CDR2 FQNEAQ (reference sequence). The CDR3 here is CASSLEGGEQFF. The CDR3 DNA is TGTGCCAGCAGCTTAGAGGGCGGGGAGCAGTTCTTC.

The chain employs TRBV7-9 and TRBJ2-7; D unclear. This CDR3 comprises 11 residues. Trimming left V 5 bases short and J 4 bases short, with 6 bases between. Per the germline V gene, CDR1 is SEHNR and CDR2 is FQNEAQ (reference sequence). CDR3 DNA: TGTGCCAGCAGCGCCCCATACGAGCAGTACTTC. Protein: CASSAPYEQYF.

Details on this clone: The sample has other DNA sequences that encode this CDR3 too. The chain combines TRBV4-1 with TRBJ2-7; 13 bases are shared with TRBD2. V gave up 1 base and J gave up 4 bases; unmatched junction bases: 1. Germline V gene data show CDR1 as MGHRA and CDR2 as YSYEKL. The CDR3 runs 15 residues. The CDR3 spells CASSQVLAGGYEQYF. In DNA, the CDR3 is TGCGCCAGCAGCCAAGTACTAGCGGGAGGGTACGAGCAGTACTTC.

The chain has TRBV2 and TRBJ2-7; 10 positions agree with TRBD1. Germline CDR1 SNHLY, CDR2 FYNNEI. V lost 5 bases to trimming and J lost 4 bases; unmatched junction nucleotides: 8. This CDR3 region has 15 residues. The CDR3 loop reads CASSHRQGARYEQYF. The CDR3 DNA sequence: TGTGCCAGCAGTCATCGACAGGGGGCGCGGTACGAGCAGTACTTC.

The J gene is TRBJ2-7, the V gene TRBV7-9; D gene unclear. The V gene's germline CDR1 is SEHNR and CDR2 FQNEAQ (reference sequence). The CDR3 covers 15 residues. V was trimmed by 1 base and J by 4 bases, leaving 14 bases between them. CDR3 DNA sequence: TGTGCCAGCAGCTTAGTGTCTTTGGATTCTTACGAGCAGTACTTC. It codes for CASSLVSLDSYEQYF.